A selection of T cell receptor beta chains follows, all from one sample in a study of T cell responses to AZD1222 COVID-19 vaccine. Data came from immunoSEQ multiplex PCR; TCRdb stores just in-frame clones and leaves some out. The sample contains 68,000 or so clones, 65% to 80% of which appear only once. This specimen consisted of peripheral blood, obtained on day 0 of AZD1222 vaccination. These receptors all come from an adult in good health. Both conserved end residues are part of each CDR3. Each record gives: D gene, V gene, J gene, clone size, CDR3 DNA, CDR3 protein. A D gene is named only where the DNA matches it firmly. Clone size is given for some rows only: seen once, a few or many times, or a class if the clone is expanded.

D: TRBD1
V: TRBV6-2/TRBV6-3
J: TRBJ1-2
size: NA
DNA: TGTGCCAGCAGTTTCACAGGGGGCGGAGGCTATGGCTACACCTTC
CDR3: CASSFTGGGGYGYTF

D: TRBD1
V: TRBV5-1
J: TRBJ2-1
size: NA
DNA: TGCGCCAGCAGCTCCGGGACAGGGGGGGTCAATGAGCAGTTCTTC
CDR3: CASSSGTGGVNEQFF

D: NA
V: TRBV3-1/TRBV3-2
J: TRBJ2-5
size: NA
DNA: TGTGCCAGCAGCCAGCAGGAGCAGACCCAGTACTTC
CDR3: CASSQQEQTQYF

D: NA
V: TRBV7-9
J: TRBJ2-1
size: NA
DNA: TGTGCCAGCAGCTTAATAGGGCAACTCAATGAGCAGTTCTTC
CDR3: CASSLIGQLNEQFF

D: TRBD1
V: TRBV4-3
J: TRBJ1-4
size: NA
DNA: TGCGCCAGCAGCCTATCGACAGGGGAGGAAAAACTGTTTTTT
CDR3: CASSLSTGEEKLFF

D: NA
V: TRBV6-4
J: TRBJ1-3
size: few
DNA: TGTGCCAGCAGCCCTTCGGGGGATCGAAACACCATATATTTT
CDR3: CASSPSGDRNTIYF

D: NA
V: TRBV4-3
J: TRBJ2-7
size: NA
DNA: TGCGCCAGCAGCCAAGTAGGGCAGGACTACGAGCAGTACTTC
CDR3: CASSQVGQDYEQYF

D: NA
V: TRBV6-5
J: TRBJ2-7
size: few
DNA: TGTGCCAGCAGTTACCGCGGTGAAGAGCAGTACTTC
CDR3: CASSYRGEEQYF

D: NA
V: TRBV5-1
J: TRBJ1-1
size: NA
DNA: TGCGCCAGCAGCTTGGTACGGGGAATGAACACTGAAGCTTTCTTT
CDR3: CASSLVRGMNTEAFF

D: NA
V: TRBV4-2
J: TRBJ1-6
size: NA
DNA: TGTGCCAGCAGCCGACCGGGTACAGGGAATTCACCCCTCCACTTT
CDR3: CASSRPGTGNSPLHF

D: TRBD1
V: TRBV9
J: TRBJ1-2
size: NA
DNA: TGTGCCAGCAGTGCTACAGGGGTCTCGCGCTATGGCTACACCTTC
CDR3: CASSATGVSRYGYTF

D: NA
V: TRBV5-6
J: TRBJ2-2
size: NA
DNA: TGTGCCAGCAGCCCGACTAGTCTGGCAGTGGGGGAGCTGTTTTTT
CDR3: CASSPTSLAVGELFF

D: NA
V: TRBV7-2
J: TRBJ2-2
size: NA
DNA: TGTGCCAGCAGGCCGTACGGGGGGCGGACCGGGGAGCTGTTTTTT
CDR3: CASRPYGGRTGELFF

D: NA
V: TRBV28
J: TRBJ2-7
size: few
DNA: TGTGCCAGCAGCAGGGCCGCCACCTTGGAGCAGTACTTC
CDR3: CASSRAATLEQYF

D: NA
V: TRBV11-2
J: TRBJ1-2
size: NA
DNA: TGTGCCAGCAGCCCCACGGAACTAGGTGGCTACACCTTC
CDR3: CASSPTELGGYTF

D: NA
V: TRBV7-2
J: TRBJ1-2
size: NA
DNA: TGTGCCAGCACCCGGCCGGTAGTTAAGGGCTACACCTTC
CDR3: CASTRPVVKGYTF

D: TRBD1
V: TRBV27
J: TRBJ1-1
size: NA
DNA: TGTGCCAGCAGTTACGGGACAGAAAACACTGAAGCTTTCTTT
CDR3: CASSYGTENTEAFF

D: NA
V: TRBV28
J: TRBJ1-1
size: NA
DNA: TGTGCCAGCAGTTTATTGTGGGAAGCTTTCTTT
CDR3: CASSLLWEAFF

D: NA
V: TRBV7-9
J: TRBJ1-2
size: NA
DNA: TGTGCCAGCAGCTTAGCCGGGACTTCAGGGGTTGACTATGGCTACACCTTC
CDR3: CASSLAGTSGVDYGYTF

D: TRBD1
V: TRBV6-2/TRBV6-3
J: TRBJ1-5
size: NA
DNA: TGTGCCAGCAGTTATCGTCCGGGACAGGGGGCGCGTCAGCCCCAGCATTTT
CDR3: CASSYRPGQGARQPQHF

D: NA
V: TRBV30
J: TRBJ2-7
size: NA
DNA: TGTGCCTGCACCCCGGGACTGAGTACGATACGGGGCGAGCAGTACTTC
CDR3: CACTPGLSTIRGEQYF

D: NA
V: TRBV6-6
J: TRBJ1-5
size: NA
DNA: TGTGCCAGCACCCCGGGCCAGGGCTTCAATCAGCCCCAGCATTTT
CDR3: CASTPGQGFNQPQHF

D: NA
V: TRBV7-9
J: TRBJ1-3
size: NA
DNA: TGTGCCAGCAGCCCTCCTCGTCAAGGGGGTTATTCTGGAAACACCATATATTTT
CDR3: CASSPPRQGGYSGNTIYF

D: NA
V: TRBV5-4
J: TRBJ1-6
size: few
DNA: TGTGCCAGCAGCTTAGAGTGGGGTGGGACTTCACCCCTCCACTTT
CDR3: CASSLEWGGTSPLHF

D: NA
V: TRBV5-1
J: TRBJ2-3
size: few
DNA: TGCGCCAGCAGCCAAGCTTCGGGGCCCGTAGGCACAGATACGCAGTATTTT
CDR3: CASSQASGPVGTDTQYF

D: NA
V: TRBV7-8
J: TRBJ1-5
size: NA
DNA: TGTGCCAGCAGCTTAGGACAGAATCAGCCCCAGCATTTT
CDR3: CASSLGQNQPQHF

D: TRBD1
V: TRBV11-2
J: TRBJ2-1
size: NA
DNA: TGTGCCAGCAGCCAACAGGGGTCGAATGAGCAGTTCTTC
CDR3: CASSQQGSNEQFF

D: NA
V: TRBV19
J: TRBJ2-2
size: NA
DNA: TGTGCCAGTAGTATACCGGGTTCGAACACCGGGGAGCTGTTTTTT
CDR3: CASSIPGSNTGELFF

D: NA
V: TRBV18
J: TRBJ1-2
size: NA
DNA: TGTGCCAGCGGCAGGGGTACTAACTATGGCTACACCTTC
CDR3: CASGRGTNYGYTF

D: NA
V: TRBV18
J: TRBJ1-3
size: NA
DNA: TGTGCCAGCTCACCCGCCTCTGGAAACACCATATATTTT
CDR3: CASSPASGNTIYF

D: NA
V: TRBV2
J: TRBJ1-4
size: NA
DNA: TGTGCCAGCACTGTATATAATGAAAAACTGTTTTTT
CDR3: CASTVYNEKLFF

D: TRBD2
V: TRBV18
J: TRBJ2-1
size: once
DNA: TGTGCCAGCTCAGGGGACTACGTATCTGAGCAGTTCTTC
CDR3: CASSGDYVSEQFF

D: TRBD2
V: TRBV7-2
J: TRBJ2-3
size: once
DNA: TGTGCCAGCAGCTTATTAGCGGGGGTCGATACGCAGTATTTT
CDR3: CASSLLAGVDTQYF

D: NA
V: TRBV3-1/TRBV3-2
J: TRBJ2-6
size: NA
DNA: TGTGCCAGCAGCCCTCCGGGACGGACCTCTGGGGCCAACGTCCTGACTTTC
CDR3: CASSPPGRTSGANVLTF

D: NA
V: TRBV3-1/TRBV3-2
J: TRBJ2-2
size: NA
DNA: TGTGCCAGCAGAAACAGGGAAGTGACCGGGGAGCTGTTTTTT
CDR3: CASRNREVTGELFF

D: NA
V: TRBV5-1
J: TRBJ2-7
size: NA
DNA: TGCGCCAGCAGCTTAGATAACTTCAGCTCCTACGAGCAGTACTTC
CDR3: CASSLDNFSSYEQYF

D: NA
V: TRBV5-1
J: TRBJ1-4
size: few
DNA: TGCGCCAGCAGCTTGGGAGGGAAAGATGAAAAACTGTTTTTT
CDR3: CASSLGGKDEKLFF

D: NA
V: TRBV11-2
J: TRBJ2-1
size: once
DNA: TGTGCCAGCAGCTTGGGGGTTACGAGGAGCTCCTACAATGAGCAGTTCTTC
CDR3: CASSLGVTRSSYNEQFF

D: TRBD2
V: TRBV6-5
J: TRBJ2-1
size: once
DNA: TGTGCCAGCAGCAAAAGACTAGCCAATGAGCAGTTCTTC
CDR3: CASSKRLANEQFF

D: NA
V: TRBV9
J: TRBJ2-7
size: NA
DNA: TGTGCCAGCAGCGTAGTGGGGGACACGAGCTCCTACGAGCAGTACTTC
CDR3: CASSVVGDTSSYEQYF

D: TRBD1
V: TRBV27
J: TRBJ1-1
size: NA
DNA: TGTGCCAGCAGTTTATTTTCAGGGGGCGCCATCTCCAAAGCTTTCTTT
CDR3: CASSLFSGGAISKAFF

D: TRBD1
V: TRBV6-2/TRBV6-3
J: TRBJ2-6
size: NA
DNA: TGTGCCAGCAGTGAGACAGGGTCTGGGGCCAACGTCCTGACTTTC
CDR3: CASSETGSGANVLTF

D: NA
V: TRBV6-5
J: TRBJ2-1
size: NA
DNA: TGTGCCAGCAGACTAGGGATTAACAATGAGCAGTTCTTC
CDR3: CASRLGINNEQFF

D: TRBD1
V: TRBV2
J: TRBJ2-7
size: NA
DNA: TGTGCCAGCAGTGGACAGGGGGTCTATGAGCAGTACTTC
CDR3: CASSGQGVYEQYF

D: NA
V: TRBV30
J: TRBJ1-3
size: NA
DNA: TGTGCCCAGCAAATGTCTGGAAACACCATATATTTT
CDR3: CAQQMSGNTIYF

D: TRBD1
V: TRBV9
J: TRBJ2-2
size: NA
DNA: TGTGCCAGCAGCGTATCGACAGGGTCGGGCGGGGAGCTGTTTTTT
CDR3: CASSVSTGSGGELFF

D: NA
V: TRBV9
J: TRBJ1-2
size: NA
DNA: TGTGCCAGCAGCCTAGGGGACACTGGGAACCTCTATGGCTACACCTTC
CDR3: CASSLGDTGNLYGYTF

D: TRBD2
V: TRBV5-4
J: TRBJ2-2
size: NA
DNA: TGTGCCACCCTGCCGGGGGGGTTTGGCACCGGGGAGCTGTTTTTT
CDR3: CATLPGGFGTGELFF

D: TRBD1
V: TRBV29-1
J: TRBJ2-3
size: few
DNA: TGCAGCGTTGTTTACGACAGGGGTAAAGGCACAGATACGCAGTATTTT
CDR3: CSVVYDRGKGTDTQYF

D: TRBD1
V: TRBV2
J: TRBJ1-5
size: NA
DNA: TGTGCCAGCCAGGGGACAGTGAGTAATCAGCCCCAGCATTTT
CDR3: CASQGTVSNQPQHF

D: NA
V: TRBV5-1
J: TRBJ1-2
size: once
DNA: TGCGCCAGCAGCTTGGACAGGGTAGTTGACTATGGCTACACCTTC
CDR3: CASSLDRVVDYGYTF

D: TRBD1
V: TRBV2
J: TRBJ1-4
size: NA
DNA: TGTGCCAGCAGAATCCCACAGGGGGCGGATGGAGGAACTAATGAAAAACTGTTTTTT
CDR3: CASRIPQGADGGTNEKLFF